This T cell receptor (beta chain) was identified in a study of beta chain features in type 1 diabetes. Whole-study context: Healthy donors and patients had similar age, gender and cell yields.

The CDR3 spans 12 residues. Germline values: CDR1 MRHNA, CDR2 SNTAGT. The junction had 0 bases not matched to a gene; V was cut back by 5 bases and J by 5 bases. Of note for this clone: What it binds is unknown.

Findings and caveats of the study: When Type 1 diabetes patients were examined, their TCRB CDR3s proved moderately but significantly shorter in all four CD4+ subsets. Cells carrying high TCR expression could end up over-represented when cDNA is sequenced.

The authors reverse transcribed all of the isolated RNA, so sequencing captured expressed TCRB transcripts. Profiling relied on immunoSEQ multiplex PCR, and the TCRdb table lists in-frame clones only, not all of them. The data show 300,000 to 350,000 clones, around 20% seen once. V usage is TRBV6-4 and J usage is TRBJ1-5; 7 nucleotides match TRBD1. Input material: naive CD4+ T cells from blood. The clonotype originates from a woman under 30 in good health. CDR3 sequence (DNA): TGTGCCAGCAGTACAGGGGATCAGCCCCAGCATTTT. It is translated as CASSTGDQPQHF.